The 10 T cell receptor beta chains below come from one sample, sequenced in a study of CD8 T cells in ankylosing spondylitis. Study observations and caveats: It appeared that ankylosing spondylitis blood was characterized by a TCR beta motif of about eight highly homologous variants.

No cognate antigen is known for these TCRs. TCRdb analysed the 5' RACE reads with MiXCR anew, one entry per CDR3 protein. The repertoire holds over 700,000 distinct CDR3 sequences, with under 20% as singletons. Sequencing was carried out using blood, either unsorted or a sorted T cell fraction (not recorded which). Receptors were obtained from a male donor with ankylosing spondylitis.

The chain joins TRBV20-1 to TRBJ2-2, with 9 bases identical to TRBD1. The CDR3 has 14 amino acids. The trim removed 1 base at V and 6 bases at J, leaving 3 bases unmatched. Germline values: CDR1 DFQATT, CDR2 SNEGSKA (reference sequence). The CDR3 region is CSARGGQGPGELFF. As DNA, the CDR3 is TGCAGTGCTAGAGGAGGACAGGGGCCCGGGGAGCTGTTTTTT.

This clonotype was detected a few times. The chain couples TRBV28 to TRBJ2-2, with D tentatively TRBD1 (6 bases). Germline CDR1 is MDHEN and CDR2 is SYDVKM. The CDR3 covers 12 residues. V lost 6 bases, J lost 6 bases, and 8 bases lay in between. CDR3 DNA sequence: TGTGCCAGCAGATGGGGGCCCGGGGAGCTGTTTTTT. This translates into CASRWGPGELFF.

In its sample, this clonotype was seen a few times. The gene calls are TRBV15 and TRBJ1-3, with D possibly being TRBD1 (5 bases). The V end lost 0 bases, the J end lost 3 bases, and 12 bases lay between the germline ends. This CDR3 has 16 residues. CDR1 and CDR2 (germline): LNHNV, YYDKDF (reference sequence). The CDR3 region has the DNA TGTGCCACCAGCAGAGAGCCGGGGCGGGTTGGAAACACCATATATTTT. Its protein product is CATSREPGRVGNTIYF.

Only a few counts were recorded for this clonotype. The rearrangement joins TRBV2 to TRBJ2-7, with D unclear. Germline V lookup: CDR1 SNHLY, CDR2 FYNNEI. Trimming cost V 11 bases and J 4 bases, with 9 bases left between them. The CDR3 runs 10 residues. CDR3 sequence (DNA): TGTGCCGCAGGCCAATACGAGCAGTACTTC. Its translation: CAAGQYEQYF.

The CDR3 nucleotides read TGTGCCACCAGTGATCGGGGGGCTGGACAGCCCCAGCATTTT. Translation: CATSDRGAGQPQHF. This rearrangement joins TRBV24-1 to TRBJ1-5, with D possibly TRBD1 on 6 matching bases. The CDR3 has 14 amino acids. Looked up from germline, CDR1 is KGHDR and CDR2 is SFDVKD. Trimming took 3 bases from V and 7 from J, leaving 12 bases between them.

This rearrangement joins TRBV27 to TRBJ2-1, with 12 bases identical to TRBD2. V lost 5 bases and J lost 10; bases outside the gene matches: 9. The CDR3 loop spans 15 amino acids. Germline V gene data show CDR1 as MNHEY and CDR2 as SMNVEV (reference sequence). The CDR3 reads CASSMTSGSVWEQFF. In DNA form, the CDR3 reads TGTGCCAGCAGTATGACTAGCGGGAGCGTATGGGAGCAGTTCTTC.

The chain employs TRBV12-3 or TRBV12-4 and TRBJ1-2; a possible D gene is TRBD1 (5 bases). CDR3 size: 17 residues. With 6 bases removed from V and 5 bases from J, the gap between germline ends came to 25 bases. The CDR3 region has the DNA TGTGCCAGCAGCCCCCCGGCAAGGGACGGCTCCTTATATGGCTACACCTTC. Encoded protein: CASSPPARDGSLYGYTF.

This clonotype was counted at least ten times. The V and J genes are TRBV6-5 and TRBJ2-7; no definite D call. Germline V gene lookup returns CDR1 MNHEY and CDR2 SVGAGI. This CDR3 is 12 amino acids long. The V end lost 0 bases, the J end lost 7 bases, and 7 bases lay between the germline ends. CDR3 bases: TGTGCCAGCAGTTACTCCCCTGGGGAGCAGTACTTC. Amino acids: CASSYSPGEQYF.

V and J are TRBV11-2 and TRBJ1-3; unclear D gene. CDR3 length equals 17 residues. The V gene's germline CDR1 is SGHAT and CDR2 FQNNGV. Trimming removed 0 bases at V and 4 bases at J, with 16 bases between. As DNA, the CDR3 is TGTGCCAGCAGCTTAGAGGTCCTCCCCCAGTGGGGAAACACCATATATTTT. Translation gives CASSLEVLPQWGNTIYF.

This clonotype was detected a few times. The CDR3: CASSLQLAEQYF. The CDR3 DNA sequence: TGTGCCAGCAGCTTACAGTTGGCCGAGCAGTACTTC. This chain links TRBV7-9 with TRBJ2-7; D remains ambiguous. CDR3 length: 12 residues. Germline loops: CDR1 SEHNR, CDR2 FQNEAQ (reference sequence). The V and J ends lost 2 bases and 6 bases respectively, with 8 bases between them.